This T cell receptor (beta chain) was obtained from a study of T cell responses to AZD1222 COVID-19 vaccine (dated by TCRdb to the early 2020s). Notes on the research overall: TCR sequencing covered fewer than 250 trial participants: 200 to 220 given two doses of AZD1222 and 26 given two doses of MenACWY control vaccine. Trial participants were enrolled by age into 18-55, 56-69 and 70-plus year subgroups, with 148, 28 and 57 TCR-sequenced participants respectively.

The V end loses 2 bases and the J end loses 0 bases, and a stretch of 8 bases separates them. For CDR1 and CDR2, the germline V gene lists ENHRY and SYGVKD. The CDR3, cysteine through phenylalanine, is 14 amino acids long. Of all the DNA, just the CDR3 is kept, 42 bases in frame from base 1. The CDR3 regions of human TCRbeta chains were analyzed by immunosequencing. As for the original processing: Repertoire TCRs were matched against a reference library of SARS-CoV-2-specific TCRs generated with the MIRA antigen-specificity platform. Breadth was defined as the fraction of unique TCRs that were SARS-CoV-2-associated, and depth was defined as the fraction of total T cells that were SARS-CoV-2-associated. Using the MIRA data, each spike-specific TCR was mapped to the spike region that the TCR reacts to and placed in a CD4 or CD8 class. Log10-transformed breadth and depth values were compared by one-way ANOVA with Sidak's multiple comparisons tests. Held by TCRdb, this immuneACCESS table contains in-frame sequences only and omits some clones. Under half of the omission traces to an unresolved V gene where checked; the cause of the rest is unknown. V and J calls and clone size come straight from that table; D and trimming were deduced from the DNA. The sample profile shows roughly 120,000 clones; over 75% of them were found once. Over 15% of the sample rests with the top ten.

Of note for this clone: The antigen this receptor binds is unknown. Per-base qualities were not stored, and no clone one base away is much larger.

The time point tag for this specimen amounts to: baseline before first vaccination. Sample treatment or condition, as interpreted from the label and publication: meningococcal conjugate vaccine given as trial control. Vaccinee samples were obtained from the UK trials COV001 and COV002, which included a single-blind randomized controlled phase 2/3 trial of AZD1222 (ChAdOx1 nCoV-19) in healthy adults. For TCRbeta chain sequencing, PBMC samples were collected from trial participants at day 0 and at day 28 after the second dose. General conclusions and limits of the study: Vaccine-associated CD4 TCRs spanned the whole spike protein, with dominant responses in regions 160-218 and 743-854. The 56-69-year group was small, and its depth increase did not reach significance, likely because of low power. Participants were mostly white British, with more females than males. The authors suggested clonal diversity may have been underestimated. No day 14 peak-response samples were available, so repertoires were characterized only after the peak T cell response. After two AZD1222 doses, both the breadth and the depth of spike-specific TCRs were significantly higher than at day 0 and than in MenACWY recipients. Only six AZD1222 recipients were SARS-CoV-2 seropositive at baseline, limiting conclusions about previously exposed vaccinees. Reportedly, close to half of the unique spike-specific TCRs recognized epitopes lying outside the regions that are mutated in the B.1.351 and B.1.1.7 variants.

The rearrangement joined TRBV10-3 to TRBJ2-7; the D segment might be TRBD1 or TRBD2, since each matches 5 bases. This clonotype was obtained from an adult in good health. Sequencing was performed on peripheral blood, taken on day 0 of MenACWY control vaccination. The CDR3 protein sequence reads: CAISERDLSYEQYF. The DNA is as follows: TGTGCCATCAGTGAGCGGGACCTCTCCTACGAGCAGTACTTC.